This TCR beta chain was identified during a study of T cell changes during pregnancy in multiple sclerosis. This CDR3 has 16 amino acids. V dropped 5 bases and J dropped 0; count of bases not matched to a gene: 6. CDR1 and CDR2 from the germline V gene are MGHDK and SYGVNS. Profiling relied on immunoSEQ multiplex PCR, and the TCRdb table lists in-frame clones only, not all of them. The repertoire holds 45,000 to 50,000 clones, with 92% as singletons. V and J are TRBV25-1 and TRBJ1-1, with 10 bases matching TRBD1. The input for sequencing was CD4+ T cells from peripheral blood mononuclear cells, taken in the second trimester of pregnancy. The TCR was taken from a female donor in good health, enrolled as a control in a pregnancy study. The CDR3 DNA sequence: TGTGCCAGCAGTAGGGGGACAGGGGTATTGAACACTGAAGCTTTCTTT. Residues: CASSRGTGVLNTEAFF.